These 10 T cell receptor beta chains share one sample of origin, sequenced in a study of shared clonotypes between healthy human individuals. The method was immunoSEQ multiplex PCR; TCRdb's version includes in-frame clones alone and lacks a portion of them. The repertoire has approximately 1,000,000 clones, roughly 77% of them found once; the top ten carry almost 0.9%. The sequenced sample was memory CD4+ T cells from PBMCs. The subset: CD45RA-negative fraction. The receptors come from a man aged 18 to 30 in good health. Some clones in this sample may be carry-over from other donors' samples.

This chain uses TRBV28 with TRBJ1-4, with TRBD1 identical over 8 bases. J gave up 7 bases and V 5 bases, and 12 bases lay outside the gene matches. CDR1 is MDHEN, CDR2 SYDVKM, per germline. This CDR3 has 16 residues. The CDR3 spells CASSIHSQGGAEKLFF. CDR3 sequence (DNA): TGTGCCAGCAGTATCCACTCACAGGGGGGTGCTGAAAAACTGTTTTTT. The full variable domain, completed using reference TRBV28 and TRBJ1-4, is DVKVTQSSRYLVKRTGEKVFLECVQDMDHENMFWYRQDPGLGLRLIYFSYDVKMKEKGDIPEGYSVSREKKERFSLILESASTNQTSMYLCASSIHSQGGAEKLFFGSGTQLSVL.

This chain joins TRBV2 and TRBJ2-7; D ambiguous. This CDR3 spans 15 amino acids. Germline V gene sequence: CDR1 SNHLY, CDR2 FYNNEI. V gave up 1 base and J gave up 2 bases, with 12 bases separating them. The CDR3 spells CASSEEKGPTYEQYF. Written as DNA, the CDR3 is TGTGCCAGCAGTGAAGAGAAAGGGCCCACCTACGAGCAGTACTTC.

The rearrangement joins TRBV11-1 to TRBJ2-5; tentative D call: TRBD2 (5 bases). Trimming took off 1 base at V and 4 bases at J, with 7 bases between the two ends. Germline V gene data show CDR1 as SGHAT and CDR2 as FQDESV (reference sequence). CDR3 length: 13 residues. The CDR3 nucleotides read TGTGCCAGCAGCTTAGGAGGGCGAGAGACCCAGTACTTC. It codes for CASSLGGRETQYF.

The chain is built from TRBV5-6 and TRBJ2-7, with 7 bases aligning to TRBD1. J was trimmed by 2 bases and V by 4 bases; bases with no gene match: 9. The CDR3 totals 15 residues. Germline CDR1 SGHDT, CDR2 YYEEEE. CDR3 DNA: TGTGCCAGCAGCGATCAAAAGACAGGGCCCTACGAGCAGTACTTC. It translates to CASSDQKTGPYEQYF.

As to this clone: The sample contains more than one DNA sequence encoding this CDR3. CDR3 nucleotide sequence: TGCGCCAGCAGCTTGTTCGGGACTAGCGGATACAATGAGCAGTTCTTC. Protein: CASSLFGTSGYNEQFF. The chain joins TRBV5-1 to TRBJ2-1; 11 bases are a match to TRBD2. Trimming cost V 1 base and J 4 bases; bases outside gene matches: 4. This CDR3 spans 16 amino acids. Germline lookup yields CDR1 SGHRS and CDR2 YFSETQ.

The sample holds many counts of this clone. The chain joins TRBV5-1 to TRBJ2-7; 8 nucleotides agree with TRBD2. Germline V CDR1 and CDR2: SGHRS, YFSETQ. After removal of 5 bases from V and 2 bases from J, the junction contained 15 bases not matched to a gene. CDR3 length equals 17 residues. CDR3 DNA: TGCGCCAGCAGTGGATTTTCGGGCGGGAGGACCGCCTACGAGCAGTACTTC. Protein product: CASSGFSGGRTAYEQYF.

The V call is TRBV11-2, the J call TRBJ2-3; D not resolved. CDR1 and CDR2 (germline): SGHAT, FQNNGV. This CDR3 comprises 12 residues. V lost 2 bases to trimming and J lost 4 bases, with 4 bases between them. The chain's CDR3 is CASSLSADTQYF. The CDR3 region has the DNA TGTGCCAGCAGCTTATCCGCAGATACGCAGTATTTT.

The chain uses TRBV5-6 and TRBJ2-5; D is possibly TRBD1 (6 bases). Germline V CDR1 and CDR2: SGHDT, YYEEEE. The CDR3 runs 14 residues. Trimming shortened V by 3 bases and J by 2 bases, and 11 bases separated the two germline ends. The CDR3 DNA sequence: TGTGCCAGCAGCTACCGGGACACTCAAGAGACCCAGTACTTC. Its translation: CASSYRDTQETQYF. Together with reference TRBV5-6 and TRBJ2-5, the CDR3 gives the full variable domain: DAGVTQSPTHLIKTRGQQVTLRCSPKSGHDTVSWYQQALGQGPQFIFQYYEEEERQRGNFPDRFSGHQFPNYSSELNVNALLLGDSALYLCASSYRDTQETQYFGPGTRLLVL.

The chain links TRBV11-2 to TRBJ2-2; no firm D call. Germline V CDR1 and CDR2: SGHAT, FQNNGV. This CDR3 spans 16 amino acids. V was cut by 2 bases and J by 1 base, with 11 bases left in between. CDR3 sequence reads: CASSLLGSGNTGELFF. CDR3 DNA sequence: TGTGCCAGCAGCTTACTGGGTTCAGGGAACACCGGGGAGCTGTTTTTT. Full variable domain (outside the CDR3, taken from reference TRBV11-2 and TRBJ2-2): EAGVAQSPRYKIIEKRQSVAFWCNPISGHATLYWYQQILGQGPKLLIQFQNNGVVDDSQLPKDRFSAERLKGVDSTLKIQPAKLEDSAVYLCASSLLGSGNTGELFFGEGSRLTVL.

Details on this clone: A read error is the likely source, as a far larger clone sits one nucleotide away. The chain carries TRBV5-6 and TRBJ2-2, with D unclear. V dropped 4 bases and J dropped 6 bases, with 13 bases sitting between them. Germline V lookup: CDR1 SGHDT, CDR2 YYEEEE. This CDR3 region has 14 residues. The DNA of the CDR3 is TGTGCCAGCAGCACCAGGACCGCACCCGGGGAGCTGTTTTTT. Translating gives CASSTRTAPGELFF.